These 20 T cell receptor beta chains share one sample of origin, sequenced in a study of blood T cell repertoires in COVID-19. Clones were sequenced by immunoSEQ multiplex PCR, and TCRdb holds only the in-frame ones, with some missing. The data hold 200,000 to 250,000 clones, with 87% observed a single time. What was sequenced was PBMCs or T cells enriched from blood (not recorded which). These receptors were obtained from a man aged 25 to 45 who had recovered from COVID-19.

This sequence joins TRBV4-2 and TRBJ1-4; the D gene is possibly TRBD1 (6 bases). V lost 3 bases, J lost 7 bases, and 18 bases lay in between. Germline V gene lookup returns CDR1 LGHNA and CDR2 YNFKEQ. There are 16 residues in the CDR3. This chain's CDR3 is CASSQEITGTGEKLFF. The CDR3 coding sequence is TGTGCCAGCAGCCAGGAAATCACAGGGACGGGTGAAAAACTGTTTTTT.

V and J are TRBV6-5 and TRBJ1-2; D perhaps matches TRBD1 (5 bases). Per germline, CDR1 MNHEY and CDR2 SVGAGI. The CDR3 totals 15 residues. Trimming cost V 4 bases and J 5 bases, with 17 bases left between them. This CDR3 reads CASSLGVAAGYGYTF. The CDR3 nucleotides read TGTGCCAGCAGTTTGGGGGTAGCGGCGGGGTATGGCTACACCTTC.

The V call is TRBV28, the J call TRBJ1-2; no clear D gene. The V end lost 6 bases, the J end lost 1 base, and 3 bases lay between the germline ends. Germline V CDR1 and CDR2: MDHEN, SYDVKM. The CDR3 loop spans 11 amino acids. Here the CDR3 DNA reads TGTGCCAGCAGACTTAACTATGGCTACACCTTC. This sequence encodes CASRLNYGYTF.

This chain connects TRBV6-2 or TRBV6-3 to TRBJ2-7; D unresolved. The V gene's germline CDR1 is MNHEY and CDR2 SVGEGT. The CDR3 runs to 12 residues. Trimming shortened V by 6 bases and J by 7 bases, and 13 bases separated the two germline ends. CDR3 protein: CASSPESREQYF. The CDR3 bases are TGTGCCAGCAGCCCCGAGAGCAGGGAGCAGTACTTC.

V is TRBV12-3 or TRBV12-4 and J is TRBJ2-1, with D perhaps TRBD2 (5 bases). V was pared by 6 bases and J by 8 bases, with 11 bases between. The CDR3 is made up of 12 amino acids. The DNA for the CDR3 is TGTGCCAGCAGAACTAGTGGCGATGAGCAGTTCTTC. Residues: CASRTSGDEQFF.

The chain links TRBV7-6 to TRBJ1-4; D perhaps matches TRBD1 (5 bases). The germline V gene encodes CDR1 SGHVS and CDR2 FNYEAQ. The ends were cut back, 1 base at V and 7 bases at J, with 10 bases in the middle. The CDR3 runs 14 residues. The CDR3 is CASSLGAGREKLFF. CDR3 DNA: TGTGCCAGCAGCTTAGGCGCAGGGCGTGAAAAACTGTTTTTT.

V is TRBV19 and J is TRBJ1-3; 7 bases are shared with TRBD1. V was clipped by 6 bases and J by 3 bases; unmatched bases: 11. Germline CDR1 and CDR2: LNHDA and SQIVND (reference sequence). CDR3 size: 16 residues. The CDR3 is CASSPTGLPVGNTIYF. The CDR3 region has the DNA TGTGCCAGTAGCCCGACAGGGCTGCCAGTTGGAAACACCATATATTTT.

The V and J genes are TRBV5-4 and TRBJ2-1, with a possible D match to TRBD2 (6 bases). The CDR3 has 13 amino acids. From germline, CDR1 is SGHNT and CDR2 YYREEE (reference sequence). Trimming shortened V by 0 bases and J by 15 bases, and 16 bases separated the two germline ends. For the CDR3, the DNA is TGTGCCAGCAGCTTGGAGGGAGGAGGGCCTCGGTTCTTC. Translating gives CASSLEGGGPRFF.

The chain links TRBV30 to TRBJ2-1, with 13 nucleotides matching TRBD2. J was trimmed by 9 bases and V by 5 bases; bases with no gene match: 7. CDR1 and CDR2 from the germline V gene are GTSNPN and SVGIG (reference sequence). CDR3 size: 14 residues. The CDR3 sequence is CAWETSGGPGEQFF. The CDR3, as DNA: TGTGCCTGGGAGACTAGCGGGGGGCCGGGTGAGCAGTTCTTC.

This chain links TRBV20-1 with TRBJ1-1; 7 positions match TRBD1. The CDR3 length is 11 residues. The V gene's germline CDR1 is DFQATT and CDR2 SNEGSKA (reference sequence). V trimming: 0 bases; J trimming: 11 bases; junction bases outside the gene matches: 3. The CDR3 DNA reads TGCAGTGCTAGAGAGGACAGGAAGGCTTTCTTT. The encoded protein is CSAREDRKAFF.

The CDR3 DNA reads TGTGCCAGCTCGGCGACAGGGGGCTCCTACGAGCAGTACTTC. Protein product: CASSATGGSYEQYF. The chain carries TRBV18 and TRBJ2-7, with 9 bases fitting TRBD1. Trimming at V came to 6 bases and at J to 0 bases, leaving 3 bases not matched to a gene. CDR1 KGHSH and CDR2 LQKENI come from the germline V gene. The CDR3 extends over 14 amino acids. The complete variable domain, with remaining parts taken from reference TRBV18 and TRBJ2-7, reads NAGVMQNPRHLVRRRGQEARLRCSPMKGHSHVYWYRQLPEEGLKFMVYLQKENIIDESGMPKERFSAEFPKEGPSILRIQQVVRGDSAAYFCASSATGGSYEQYFGPGTRLTVT.

V usage is TRBV28 and J usage is TRBJ1-2, with 9 nucleotides matching TRBD1. Germline CDR1 MDHEN, CDR2 SYDVKM. CDR3 length: 17 residues. Unmatched junction bases numbered 14, after V lost 6 bases and J lost 3 bases. The CDR3 here is CASRLGTGYGTHYGYTF. CDR3 sequence (DNA): TGTGCCAGCAGACTAGGGACAGGGTACGGGACCCACTATGGCTACACCTTC.

The chain employs TRBV18 and TRBJ1-1, with D possibly TRBD1 on 6 matching bases. V gave up 6 bases and J gave up 1 base, with 15 bases separating them. Germline V lookup: CDR1 KGHSH, CDR2 LQKENI. This CDR3 is built from 15 residues. The DNA of the CDR3 is TGTGCCAGCTCCCTCACACAGGGAGAGAACACTGAAGCTTTCTTT. As protein: CASSLTQGENTEAFF.

The chain combines TRBV12-3 or TRBV12-4 with TRBJ1-5; D remains unclear. V dropped 1 base and J dropped 6 bases, with 7 bases sitting between them. This CDR3 spans 13 amino acids. The CDR3 loop reads CASSLVEGQPQHF. The CDR3 DNA is TGTGCCAGCAGTTTAGTTGAGGGTCAGCCCCAGCATTTT.

The rearrangement uses TRBV7-9 and TRBJ2-2; 10 nucleotides match TRBD1. The CDR3 length is 19 residues. Per the germline V gene, CDR1 is SEHNR and CDR2 is FQNEAQ (reference sequence). Trimming removed 4 bases from V and 1 base from J; junction bases left unmatched: 12. The chain's CDR3 is CASSSRQGAFLRNTGELFF. The CDR3 nucleotides are TGTGCCAGCAGCTCGCGACAGGGGGCTTTTTTAAGGAACACCGGGGAGCTGTTTTTT.

The chain couples TRBV18 to TRBJ2-1; 10 bases fit TRBD2. V was clipped by 2 bases and J by 10 bases; unmatched bases: 2. Germline CDR1 is KGHSH and CDR2 is LQKENI. The CDR3 runs 13 residues. The CDR3 is CASSPGAGGEQFF. CDR3 coding DNA: TGTGCCAGCTCACCAGGAGCGGGAGGGGAGCAGTTCTTC.

This chain links TRBV3-1 (or the pseudogene TRBV3-2) with TRBJ2-3; 8 nucleotides line up with TRBD2. Trimming at V came to 5 bases and at J to 7 bases, leaving 14 bases not matched to a gene. This CDR3 has 16 residues. Per the germline V gene, CDR1 is LGHDT and CDR2 is YNNKEL (reference sequence). Here the CDR3 DNA reads TGTGCCAGCAGCTCAGCACAAGCGGGAGAGATGTATACGCAGTATTTT. Encoded protein: CASSSAQAGEMYTQYF.

The chain has TRBV20-1 and TRBJ1-2; 8 nucleotides line up with TRBD1. The CDR3 runs to 16 residues. The germline V gene encodes CDR1 DFQATT and CDR2 SNEGSKA (reference sequence). J lost 6 bases, V lost 3 bases, and 15 bases had no gene match. As DNA, the CDR3 is TGCAGTGCTAGTTTCGGTCTTGGACAGGGAAGAGATGGCTACACCTTC. It specifies CSASFGLGQGRDGYTF.

This chain joins TRBV30 and TRBJ1-2; tentative D call: TRBD1 (5 bases). Per germline, CDR1 GTSNPN and CDR2 SVGIG (reference sequence). V lost 3 bases and J 4 bases, leaving 15 bases between the germline ends. The CDR3 is made up of 14 amino acids. The CDR3 DNA is TGTGCCTGGAGCAGGGAGGAAAGGGTCTATGGCTACACCTTC. Its protein product is CAWSREERVYGYTF.

The chain couples TRBV7-2 to TRBJ2-1, with 14 bases that match TRBD2. The V segment lost 5 bases and the J segment 9 bases; nucleotides outside the gene matches: 3. The CDR3 totals 14 residues. Germline V gene data show CDR1 as SGHTA and CDR2 as FQGNSA. CDR3 sequence: CASSRTSGRREQFF. The CDR3 region has the DNA TGTGCCAGCAGCCGGACTAGCGGGAGGCGTGAGCAGTTCTTC.